The 6 T cell receptor beta chains in this list originate from one sample, sequenced in a study of T cell responses to AZD1222 COVID-19 vaccine. Profiling relied on immunoSEQ multiplex PCR, and the TCRdb table lists in-frame clones only, not all of them. Found here are some 200,000 clones, roughly 92% of them singletons; the top ten hold 3.6%. Specimen: peripheral blood, collected 28 days after the second dose of the MenACWY control vaccine. These receptors all stem from an adult who received the MenACWY meningococcal vaccine as a control.

As to this clone: At the DNA level, this CDR3 is encoded by other sequences in the same sample as well. The V call is TRBV6-2 or TRBV6-3, the J call TRBJ1-5; weak D call: TRBD1 (5 bases). The V gene lost 0 bases and the J gene lost 4 bases, with 10 bases spanning the gap. Germline CDR1 and CDR2: MNHEY and SVGEGT. The CDR3 sequence is 15 residues long. CDR3 loop: CASSYSRGRNQPQHF. The CDR3 bases are TGTGCCAGCAGTTACTCAAGGGGTAGGAATCAGCCCCAGCATTTT.

The chain is built from TRBV2 and TRBJ1-5; the D is unclear. Germline values: CDR1 SNHLY, CDR2 FYNNEI. The CDR3 loop spans 14 amino acids. V lost 4 bases and J 3 bases, leaving 10 bases between the germline ends. The CDR3 coding sequence is TGTGCCAGCAGTGTAGGAGGGTACAATCAGCCCCAGCATTTT. Its translation: CASSVGGYNQPQHF.

The rearrangement uses TRBV12-3 or TRBV12-4 and TRBJ2-7; D unresolved. The CDR3 has 13 amino acids. The V end lost 8 bases, the J end lost 6 bases, and 17 bases lay between the germline ends. In DNA form, the CDR3 reads TGTGCCAGCGGCCGCCCGACCGCTCGCGAGCAGTACTTC. The encoded protein is CASGRPTAREQYF.

This clone was counted once. The J gene is TRBJ1-5, the V gene TRBV27; 11 nucleotides align to TRBD1. The CDR3 extends over 15 amino acids. J gave up 3 bases and V 4 bases, and 2 bases lay outside the gene matches. CDR1 and CDR2 (germline): MNHEY, SMNVEV (reference sequence). CDR3 coding DNA: TGTGCCAGCAGTTGGGGACAGGGGGACAATCAGCCCCAGCATTTT. Translated, it gives CASSWGQGDNQPQHF.

This sequence joins TRBV18 and TRBJ1-5; the D is unclear. This CDR3 contains 13 residues. Trimming pared 2 bases from V and 7 bases from J, leaving 9 bases between. CDR1 and CDR2 (germline): KGHSH, LQKENI. The CDR3 DNA reads as TGTGCCAGCTCACCAGGGGTTACGCAGCCCCAGCATTTT. Protein: CASSPGVTQPQHF.

On this clone: Other DNA sequences from this sample encode an identical CDR3 as well. CDR3 sequence: CASSLVSGNTIYF. DNA of the CDR3: TGCGCCAGCAGCTTGGTATCGGGAAACACCATATATTTT. This chain uses TRBV5-1 with TRBJ1-3; D is unresolved. The CDR3 extends over 13 amino acids. The V end lost 0 bases, the J end lost 4 bases, and 5 bases lay between the germline ends. Germline V gene sequence: CDR1 SGHRS, CDR2 YFSETQ. The full variable domain, with the rest looked up from reference TRBV5-1 and TRBJ1-3, is KAGVTQTPRYLIKTRGQQVTLSCSPISGHRSVSWYQQTPGQGLQFLFEYFSETQRNKGNFPGRFSGRQFSNSRSEMNVSTLELGDSALYLCASSLVSGNTIYFGEGSWLTVV.